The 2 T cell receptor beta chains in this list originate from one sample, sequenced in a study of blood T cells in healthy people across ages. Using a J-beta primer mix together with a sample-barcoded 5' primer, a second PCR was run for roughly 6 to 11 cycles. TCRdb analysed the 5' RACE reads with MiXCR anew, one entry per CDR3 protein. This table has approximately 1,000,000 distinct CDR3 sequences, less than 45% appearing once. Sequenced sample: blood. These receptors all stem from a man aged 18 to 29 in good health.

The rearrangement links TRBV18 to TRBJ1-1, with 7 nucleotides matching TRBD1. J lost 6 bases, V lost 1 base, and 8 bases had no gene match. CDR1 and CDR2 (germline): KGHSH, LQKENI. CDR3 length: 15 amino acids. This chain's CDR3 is CASSPRQGGRAEAFF. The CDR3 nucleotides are TGTGCCAGCTCACCACGACAGGGAGGAAGAGCTGAAGCTTTCTTT.

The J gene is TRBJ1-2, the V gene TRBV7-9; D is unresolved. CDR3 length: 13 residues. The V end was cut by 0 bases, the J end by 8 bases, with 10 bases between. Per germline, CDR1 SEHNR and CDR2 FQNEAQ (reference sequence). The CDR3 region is CASSLAAIQGYTF. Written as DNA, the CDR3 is TGTGCCAGCAGCTTAGCGGCTATACAGGGCTACACCTTC. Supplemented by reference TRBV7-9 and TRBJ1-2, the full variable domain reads DTGVSQNPRHKITKRGQNVTFRCDPISEHNRLYWYRQTLGQGPEFLTYFQNEAQLEKSRLLSDRFSAERPKGSFSTLEIQRTEQGDSAMYLCASSLAAIQGYTFGSGTRLTVV.